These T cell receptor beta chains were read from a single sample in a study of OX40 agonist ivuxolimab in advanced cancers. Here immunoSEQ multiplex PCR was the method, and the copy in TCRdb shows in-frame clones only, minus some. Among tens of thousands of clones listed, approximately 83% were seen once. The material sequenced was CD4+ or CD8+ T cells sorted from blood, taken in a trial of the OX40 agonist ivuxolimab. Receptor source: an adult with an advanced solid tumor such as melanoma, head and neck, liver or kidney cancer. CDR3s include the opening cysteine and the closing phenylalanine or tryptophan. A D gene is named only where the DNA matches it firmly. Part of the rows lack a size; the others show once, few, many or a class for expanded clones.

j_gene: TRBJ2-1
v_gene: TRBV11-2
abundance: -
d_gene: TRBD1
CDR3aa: CASSLQWDRAVFF
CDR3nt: TGTGCCAGCAGCCTCCAGTGGGACAGAGCTGTGTTCTTC

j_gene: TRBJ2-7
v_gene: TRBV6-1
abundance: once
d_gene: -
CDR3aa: CASGYENGYEQYF
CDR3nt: TGTGCCAGCGGGTACGAAAATGGCTACGAGCAGTACTTC

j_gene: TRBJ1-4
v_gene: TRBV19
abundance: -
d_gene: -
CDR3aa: CASSTRSTPGPRTANEKLFF
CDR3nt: TGTGCCAGTAGTACCCGGTCCACTCCTGGACCCCGGACAGCTAATGAAAAACTGTTTTTT

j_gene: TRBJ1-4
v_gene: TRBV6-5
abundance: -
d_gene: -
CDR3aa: CASSYSGGSDEKLFF
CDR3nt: TGTGCCAGCAGTTACTCGGGAGGTTCTGATGAAAAACTGTTTTTT

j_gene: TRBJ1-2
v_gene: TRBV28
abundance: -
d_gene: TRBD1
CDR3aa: CASSTTGGGYGYTF
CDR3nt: TGTGCCAGCAGTACGACAGGGGGCGGCTATGGCTACACCTTC

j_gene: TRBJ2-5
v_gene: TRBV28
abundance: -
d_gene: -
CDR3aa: CASSSSLGRETQYF
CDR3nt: TGTGCCAGCAGCTCGAGTTTGGGGAGGGAGACCCAGTACTTC

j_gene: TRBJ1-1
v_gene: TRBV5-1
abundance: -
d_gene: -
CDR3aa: CASSFLQGSTEAFF
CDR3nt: TGCGCCAGCAGCTTTTTACAGGGTTCCACTGAAGCTTTCTTT

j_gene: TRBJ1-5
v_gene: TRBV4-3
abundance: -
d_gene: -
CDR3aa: CASSQDRLKGTYSNQPQHF
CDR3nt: TGCGCCAGCAGCCAAGATCGATTGAAGGGGACATATAGCAATCAGCCCCAGCATTTT

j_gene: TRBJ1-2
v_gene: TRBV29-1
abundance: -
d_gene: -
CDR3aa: CSVEGRANYGYTF
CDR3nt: TGCAGCGTTGAGGGTAGAGCTAACTATGGCTACACCTTC

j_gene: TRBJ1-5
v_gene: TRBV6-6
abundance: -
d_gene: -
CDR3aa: CASSYEDGSNQPQHF
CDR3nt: TGTGCCAGCAGTTACGAGGACGGAAGCAATCAGCCCCAGCATTTT

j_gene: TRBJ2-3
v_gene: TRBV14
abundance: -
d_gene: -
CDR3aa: CASSQFKTATDTQYF
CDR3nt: TGTGCCAGCAGCCAGTTCAAAACAGCCACAGATACGCAGTATTTT

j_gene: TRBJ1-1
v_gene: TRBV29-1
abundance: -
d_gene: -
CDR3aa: CSAAPRSRNTEAFF
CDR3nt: TGCAGCGCCGCCCCCAGGAGCCGGAACACTGAAGCTTTCTTT

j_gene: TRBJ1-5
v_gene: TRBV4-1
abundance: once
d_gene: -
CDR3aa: CASSQVPQGGNQPQHF
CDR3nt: TGCGCCAGCAGCCAAGTCCCACAGGGAGGCAATCAGCCCCAGCATTTT

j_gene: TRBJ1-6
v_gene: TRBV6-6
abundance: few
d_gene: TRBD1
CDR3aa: CASSYQGAGSPLHF
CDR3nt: TGTGCCAGCAGTTACCAGGGGGCGGGATCACCCCTCCACTTT

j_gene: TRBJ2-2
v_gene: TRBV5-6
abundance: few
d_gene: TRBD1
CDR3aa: CASSLVGGNTGELFF
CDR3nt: TGTGCCAGCAGCTTGGTAGGGGGCAACACCGGGGAGCTGTTTTTT

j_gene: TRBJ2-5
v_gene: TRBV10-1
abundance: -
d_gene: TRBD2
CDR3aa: CASSENLAAQETQYF
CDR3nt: TGCGCCAGCAGTGAGAACCTAGCGGCCCAAGAGACCCAGTACTTC

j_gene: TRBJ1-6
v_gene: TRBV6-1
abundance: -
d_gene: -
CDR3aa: CASRMNSPLHF
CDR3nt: TGTGCCAGCAGAATGAATTCACCCCTCCACTTT

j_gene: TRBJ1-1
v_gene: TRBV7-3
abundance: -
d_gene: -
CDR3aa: CASSPHGTPRAEAFF
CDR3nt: TGTGCCAGCAGCCCACACGGCACTCCGAGGGCTGAAGCTTTCTTT

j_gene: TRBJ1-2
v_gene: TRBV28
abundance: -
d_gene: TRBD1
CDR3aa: CASSTPQGAHYGYTF
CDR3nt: TGTGCCAGCAGCACCCCACAGGGGGCTCATTATGGCTACACCTTC

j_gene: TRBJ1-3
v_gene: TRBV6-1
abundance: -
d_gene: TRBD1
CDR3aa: CASSGAGTGSSGNTIYF
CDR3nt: TGTGCCAGCAGTGGAGCGGGGACAGGGAGCTCTGGAAACACCATATATTTT

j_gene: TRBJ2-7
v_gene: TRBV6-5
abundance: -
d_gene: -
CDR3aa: CASSSGRQGEQYF
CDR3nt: TGTGCCAGCAGTTCCGGCAGGCAAGGCGAGCAGTACTTC

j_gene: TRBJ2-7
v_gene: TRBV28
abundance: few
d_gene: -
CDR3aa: CASRIGGSYEQYF
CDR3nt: TGTGCCAGCAGAATCGGCGGGTCCTACGAGCAGTACTTC

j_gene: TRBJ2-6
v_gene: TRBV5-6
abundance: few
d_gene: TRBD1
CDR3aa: CASSLGTGNSGANVLTF
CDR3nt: TGTGCCAGCAGCTTGGGGACAGGAAACTCTGGGGCCAACGTCCTGACTTTC

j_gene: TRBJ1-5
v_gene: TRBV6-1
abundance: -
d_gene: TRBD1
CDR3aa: CASSGGWTGHGNQPQHF
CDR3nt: TGTGCCAGCAGTGGGGGGTGGACAGGGCACGGCAATCAGCCCCAGCATTTT

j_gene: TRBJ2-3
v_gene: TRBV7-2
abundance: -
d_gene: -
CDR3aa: CASSQTSTTDTQYF
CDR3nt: TGTGCCAGCAGCCAGACTAGTACCACAGATACGCAGTATTTT

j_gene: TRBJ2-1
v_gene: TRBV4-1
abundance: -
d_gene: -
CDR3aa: CASSQDIRLRGTLFF
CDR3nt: TGCGCCAGCAGCCAAGATATCAGGTTAAGGGGAACGCTGTTCTTC

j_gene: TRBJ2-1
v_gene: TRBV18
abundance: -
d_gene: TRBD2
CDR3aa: CASSSGGASNEQFF
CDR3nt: TGTGCCAGCTCATCCGGGGGGGCCTCTAATGAGCAGTTCTTC

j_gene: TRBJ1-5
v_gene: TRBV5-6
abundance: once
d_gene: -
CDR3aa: CASSLGASNQPQHF
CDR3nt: TGTGCCAGCAGCTTGGGGGCTAGCAATCAGCCCCAGCATTTT

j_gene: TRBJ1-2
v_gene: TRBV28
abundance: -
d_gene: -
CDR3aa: CASSAPGELHYGYTF
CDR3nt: TGTGCCAGCAGTGCCCCTGGGGAACTACATTATGGCTACACCTTC

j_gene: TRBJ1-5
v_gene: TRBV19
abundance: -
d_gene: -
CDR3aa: CASSNGGWQPQHF
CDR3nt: TGTGCCAGTAGTAACGGGGGCTGGCAGCCCCAGCATTTT

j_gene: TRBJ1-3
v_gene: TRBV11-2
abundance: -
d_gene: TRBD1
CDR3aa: CASSPQGAYGNTIYF
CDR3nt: TGTGCCAGCAGCCCGCAGGGGGCATATGGAAACACCATATATTTT

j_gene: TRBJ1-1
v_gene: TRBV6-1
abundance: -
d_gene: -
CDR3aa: CASTTGFTEAFF
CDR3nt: TGTGCCAGCACCACAGGGTTCACTGAAGCTTTCTTT